One and the same sample provided the 13 T cell receptor beta chains below, sequenced in a study of T cells in Graves' hyperthyroidism and ophthalmopathy. Amplification targeted TCR beta CDR3 regions from RNA transcripts. TCR CDR3 regions were first amplified by RT-PCR with HTBI primers. TCRdb recomputed calls from the multiplex PCR reads with MiXCR, one row per CDR3 protein. The sample records 500,000 to 550,000 distinct CDR3 sequences, around 20% being singletons. Sequenced: blood. Receptors were obtained from a man aged 35 to 55 with Graves' ophthalmopathy.

A few counts support this clonotype. This chain connects TRBV12-3 or TRBV12-4 to TRBJ1-2, with TRBD1 matching over 7 bases. The CDR3 sequence is 15 residues long. V gave up 2 bases and J gave up 8 bases; unmatched junction bases: 11. The CDR3 sequence is CASSLTTGVVRGYTF. CDR3 in DNA: TGTGCCAGCAGTTTAACTACAGGGGTCGTGCGCGGCTACACCTTC.

There are many counts of this clonotype. This chain's CDR3 is CASSDSYGYTF. The DNA of the CDR3 is TGTGCCAGCAGTGACAGCTATGGCTACACCTTC. V gene TRBV6-1 combines with J gene TRBJ1-2; no definite D call. This CDR3 comprises 11 residues. V was shortened by 3 bases and J by 4 bases, with 3 bases between the two germline ends. CDR1 and CDR2 (germline): MNHNS, SASEGT.

This clonotype was observed many times. The CDR3 loop reads CASSPRTSGGSYNEQFF. In nucleotides, the CDR3 is TGCGCCAGCAGCCCCAGGACTAGCGGGGGATCCTACAATGAGCAGTTCTTC. This rearrangement joins TRBV5-1 to TRBJ2-1; 13 nucleotides agree with TRBD2. The junction had 5 bases not matched to a gene; V was cut back by 4 bases and J by 1 base. This CDR3 is built from 17 residues. Germline V CDR1 and CDR2: SGHRS, YFSETQ. The full variable domain, in which reference TRBV5-1 and TRBJ2-1 provide the parts outside the CDR3, is KAGVTQTPRYLIKTRGQQVTLSCSPISGHRSVSWYQQTPGQGLQFLFEYFSETQRNKGNFPGRFSGRQFSNSRSEMNVSTLELGDSALYLCASSPRTSGGSYNEQFFGPGTRLTVL.

This clonotype showed up just a few times. This chain uses TRBV4-3 with TRBJ2-7; possibly TRBD1 for D (6 bases). V dropped 1 base and J dropped 0 bases, with 7 bases sitting between them. This CDR3 contains 14 residues. Germline V gene sequence: CDR1 LGHNA, CDR2 YSLEER. The CDR3 DNA sequence: TGCGCCAGCAGCCAAGGGGACAACTCCTACGAGCAGTACTTC. Translating it yields CASSQGDNSYEQYF.

This chain links TRBV12-3 or TRBV12-4 with TRBJ2-2, with 7 bases lining up with TRBD2. The length of the CDR3 is 15 residues. J lost 2 bases, V lost 4 bases, and 4 bases had no gene match. The CDR3 DNA is TGTGCCAGCAGTTCGGGGACTACCAACACCGGGGAGCTGTTTTTT. Translated, it gives CASSSGTTNTGELFF.

This clonotype came up many times. The V and J genes are TRBV28 and TRBJ2-7; D not resolved. Germline V gives CDR1 MDHEN, CDR2 SYDVKM. V was clipped by 5 bases and J by 12 bases, with 20 bases between them. The CDR3 consists of 13 residues. The CDR3 DNA sequence: TGTGCCAGCAGTCCTCACTCGGATCCTTACTGGTACTTC. Amino acids: CASSPHSDPYWYF. Drawing the rest from reference TRBV28 and TRBJ2-7, the complete variable domain is DVKVTQSSRYLVKRTGEKVFLECVQDMDHENMFWYRQDPGLGLRLIYFSYDVKMKEKGDIPEGYSVSREKKERFSLILESASTNQTSMYLCASSPHSDPYWYFGPGTRLTVT.

This clonotype was found many times. The rearrangement joins TRBV7-9 to TRBJ1-2, with 11 nucleotides matching TRBD1. The CDR3 is made up of 14 amino acids. The junction had 5 bases not matched to a gene; V was cut back by 5 bases and J by 6 bases. Germline-derived CDR1 and CDR2 are SEHNR and FQNEAQ (reference sequence). The chain's CDR3 is CASSPRTGGHGYTF. The CDR3 coding sequence is TGTGCCAGCAGCCCCAGGACAGGGGGCCATGGCTACACCTTC.

This clonotype turned up a few times. The chain carries TRBV3-1 and TRBJ2-7, with D possibly being TRBD1 or TRBD2 (5 bases each). Trimming pared 3 bases from V and 7 bases from J, leaving 16 bases between. Germline CDR1 is LGHDT and CDR2 is YNNKEL (reference sequence). The CDR3 has 14 residues. The CDR3: CASSHSGTIVEQYF. CDR3 DNA sequence: TGTGCCAGCAGCCATTCCGGGACCATTGTAGAGCAGTACTTC.

This clonotype appeared many times. The V gene is TRBV7-9, the J gene TRBJ2-1, with 7 nucleotides matching TRBD2. Germline V gene data show CDR1 as SEHNR and CDR2 as FQNEAQ (reference sequence). CDR3 length: 14 residues. The ends lost 2 bases at V and 4 bases at J; junction bases unmatched: 2. This CDR3 is CASSLPSGYNEQFF. DNA for the CDR3: TGTGCCAGCAGCTTACCTAGCGGTTACAATGAGCAGTTCTTC.

This clonotype was detected ten times or more. This chain uses TRBV6-2 or TRBV6-3 with TRBJ1-1; 7 nucleotides line up with TRBD1. Looked up from germline, CDR1 is MNHEY and CDR2 is SVGEGT. The CDR3 sequence is 12 residues long. J lost 3 bases, V lost 7 bases, and 2 bases had no gene match. CDR3 DNA: TGTGCCAGCAAGAGGGGGCACACTGAAGCTTTCTTT. This translates into CASKRGHTEAFF.

The sample holds many counts of this clonotype. This chain uses TRBV2 with TRBJ1-4, with D uncertain. The germline V gene has CDR1 SNHLY and CDR2 FYNNEI. V lost 5 bases, J lost 5 bases, and 12 bases lay in between. The CDR3 has 14 amino acids. The CDR3 nucleotides are TGTGCCAGCAGTCCTTTAACAGCGAATGAAAAACTGTTTTTT. It translates to CASSPLTANEKLFF.

The chain joins TRBV12-3 or TRBV12-4 to TRBJ1-4; tentative D call: TRBD1 (6 bases). This CDR3 contains 14 residues. The CDR3 region has the DNA TGTGCTAGCCGCCCCACGGGCGGGGGCGAAAAACTGTTTTTT. Amino acids: CASRPTGGGEKLFF.

V usage is TRBV7-2 and J usage is TRBJ1-1, with D maybe TRBD1 (5 bases). This CDR3 is built from 15 residues. V gave up 4 bases and J gave up 0 bases, with 12 bases separating them. CDR1 is SGHTA, CDR2 FQGNSA, per germline. As DNA, the CDR3 is TGTGCCAGCAGCTGGGACCGAACTATGAACACTGAAGCTTTCTTT. It specifies CASSWDRTMNTEAFF.